A single T cell receptor (beta chain) is shown here with its context. Germline values: CDR1 MNHEY, CDR2 SVGAGI. With 2 bases removed from V and 2 bases from J, the gap between germline ends came to 13 bases. This CDR3 has 15 residues. Clones were read by immunoSEQ multiplex PCR, and TCRdb kept only the in-frame ones, dropping some. The sample has about 300,000 clones; about 81% are singletons. The sample originates from a study of blood T cell repertoires in COVID-19. V is TRBV6-5 and J is TRBJ2-7; D perhaps matches TRBD2 (5 bases). Source material: peripheral blood. This receptor was taken from a human donor with COVID-19, enrolled during active disease. The donor label of this sample is uncertain. This CDR3 reads CASSYGFGIAYEQYF. The CDR3 coding sequence is TGTGCCAGCAGTTACGGGTTCGGGATTGCCTACGAGCAGTACTTC.